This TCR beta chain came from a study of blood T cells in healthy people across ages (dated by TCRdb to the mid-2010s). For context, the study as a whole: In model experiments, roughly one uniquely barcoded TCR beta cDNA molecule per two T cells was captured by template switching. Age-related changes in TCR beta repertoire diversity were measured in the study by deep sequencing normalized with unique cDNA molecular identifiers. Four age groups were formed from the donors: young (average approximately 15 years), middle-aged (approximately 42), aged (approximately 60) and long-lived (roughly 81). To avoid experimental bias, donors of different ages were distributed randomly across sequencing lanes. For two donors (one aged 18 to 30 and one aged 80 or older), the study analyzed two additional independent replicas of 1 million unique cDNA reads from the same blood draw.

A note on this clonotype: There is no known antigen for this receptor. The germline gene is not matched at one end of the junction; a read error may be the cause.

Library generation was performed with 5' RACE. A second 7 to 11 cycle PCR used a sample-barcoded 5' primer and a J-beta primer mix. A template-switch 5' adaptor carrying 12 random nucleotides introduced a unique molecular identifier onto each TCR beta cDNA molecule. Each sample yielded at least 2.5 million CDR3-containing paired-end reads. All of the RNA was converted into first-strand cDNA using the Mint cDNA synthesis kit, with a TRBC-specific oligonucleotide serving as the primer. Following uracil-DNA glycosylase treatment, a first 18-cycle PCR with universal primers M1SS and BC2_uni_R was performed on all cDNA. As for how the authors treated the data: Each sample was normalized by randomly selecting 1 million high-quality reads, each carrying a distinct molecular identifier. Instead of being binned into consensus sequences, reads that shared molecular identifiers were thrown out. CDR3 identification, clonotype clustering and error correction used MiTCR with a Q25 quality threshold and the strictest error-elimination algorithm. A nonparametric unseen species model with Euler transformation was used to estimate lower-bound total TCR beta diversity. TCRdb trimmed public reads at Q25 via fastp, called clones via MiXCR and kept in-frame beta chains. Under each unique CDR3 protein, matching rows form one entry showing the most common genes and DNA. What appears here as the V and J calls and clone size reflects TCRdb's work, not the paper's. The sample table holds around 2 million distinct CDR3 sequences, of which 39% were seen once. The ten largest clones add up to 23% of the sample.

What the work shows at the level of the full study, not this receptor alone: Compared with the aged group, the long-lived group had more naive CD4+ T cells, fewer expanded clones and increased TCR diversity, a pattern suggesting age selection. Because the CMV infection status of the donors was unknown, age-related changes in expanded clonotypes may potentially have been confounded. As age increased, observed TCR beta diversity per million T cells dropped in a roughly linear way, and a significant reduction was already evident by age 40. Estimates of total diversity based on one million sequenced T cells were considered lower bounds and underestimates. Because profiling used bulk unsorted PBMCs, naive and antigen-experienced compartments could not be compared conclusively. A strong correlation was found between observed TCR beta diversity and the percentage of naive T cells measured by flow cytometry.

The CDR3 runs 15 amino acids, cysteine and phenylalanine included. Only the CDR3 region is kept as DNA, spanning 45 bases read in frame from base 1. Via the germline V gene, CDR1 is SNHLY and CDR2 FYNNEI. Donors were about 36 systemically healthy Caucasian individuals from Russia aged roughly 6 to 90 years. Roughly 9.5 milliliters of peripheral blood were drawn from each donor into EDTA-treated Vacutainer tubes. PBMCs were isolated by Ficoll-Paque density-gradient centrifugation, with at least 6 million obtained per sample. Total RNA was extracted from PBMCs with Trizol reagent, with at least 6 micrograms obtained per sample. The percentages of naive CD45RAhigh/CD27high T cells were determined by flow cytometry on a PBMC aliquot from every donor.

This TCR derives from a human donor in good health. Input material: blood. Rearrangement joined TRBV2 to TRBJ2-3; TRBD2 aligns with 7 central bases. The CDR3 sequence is CASSDAGEGEDTQYF. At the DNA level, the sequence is TGCGCCAGCAGCGATGCGGGGGAGGGAGAAGATACGCAGTATTTT. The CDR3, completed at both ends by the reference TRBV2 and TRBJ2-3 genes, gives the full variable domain EPEVTQTPSHQVTQMGQEVILRCVPISNHLYFYWYRQILGQKVEFLVSFYNNEISEKSEIFDDQFSVERPDGSNFTLKIRSTKLEDSAMYFCASSDAGEGEDTQYFGPGTRLTVL.